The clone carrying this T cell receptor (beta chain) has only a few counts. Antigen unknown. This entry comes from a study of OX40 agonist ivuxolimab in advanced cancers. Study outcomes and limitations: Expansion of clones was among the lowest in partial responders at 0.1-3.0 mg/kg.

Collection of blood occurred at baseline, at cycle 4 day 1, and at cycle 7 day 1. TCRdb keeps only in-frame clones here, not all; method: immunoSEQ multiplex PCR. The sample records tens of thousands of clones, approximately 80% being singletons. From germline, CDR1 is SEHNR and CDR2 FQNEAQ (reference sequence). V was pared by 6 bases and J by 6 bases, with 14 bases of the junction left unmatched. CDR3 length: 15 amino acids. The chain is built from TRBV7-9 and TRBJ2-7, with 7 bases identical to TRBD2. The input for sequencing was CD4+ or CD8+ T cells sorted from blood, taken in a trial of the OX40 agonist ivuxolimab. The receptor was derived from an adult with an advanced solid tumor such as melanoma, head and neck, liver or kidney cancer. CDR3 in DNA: TGTGCCAGCAGAGCCCGTGGGGCGGGAGCGGTCGAGCAGTACTTC. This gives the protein CASRARGAGAVEQYF.